These T cell receptor beta chains were read from a single sample in a study of response to subunit inactivated influenza vaccine. TCRdb fed the RT-PCR reads into MiXCR, producing one record per CDR3 protein. The sample includes 650,000 to 800,000 distinct CDR3 sequences, about 14% seen only once; the top ten take 6.5% to 8.5%. Sequenced material: PBMCs from blood, taken 14 to 15 days before vaccination. The receptors were sampled from a man aged 50-60 years who received an inactivated influenza vaccine. CDR3s include the opening cysteine and the closing phenylalanine or tryptophan. The D gene is left open where the match is weak. Clone size appears in some rows only: once, few, many, or a class for an expanded clone.

len: 13; abundance: few; d_gene: TRBD2; v_gene: TRBV10-3; j_gene: TRBJ2-7; CDR3nt: TGTGCCACTCGGGGCGGGGGGCCGGACGAGCAGTACTTC; CDR3aa: CATRGGGPDEQYF
len: 15; abundance: few; d_gene: -; v_gene: TRBV12-3/TRBV12-4; j_gene: TRBJ2-7; CDR3nt: TGTGCCAGCAGTTTAGCGGCGGGAAGCCACTACGAGCAGTACTTC; CDR3aa: CASSLAAGSHYEQYF
len: 16; abundance: few; d_gene: -; v_gene: TRBV4-2; j_gene: TRBJ1-1; CDR3nt: TGTGCCAGCAGCCAAGAGGGACATCCTAGGGGAACTGAAGCTTTCTTT; CDR3aa: CASSQEGHPRGTEAFF
len: 13; abundance: -; d_gene: -; v_gene: TRBV29-1; j_gene: TRBJ2-7; CDR3nt: TGCAGCGTTGTGGGGGGGGCCCGCGACGAGCAGTACTTC; CDR3aa: CSVVGGARDEQYF
len: 12; abundance: -; d_gene: -; v_gene: TRBV7-9; j_gene: TRBJ1-1; CDR3nt: TGTGCCAGCAGCTTAGAGTTGGTGGCGGCTTTCTTT; CDR3aa: CASSLELVAAFF
len: 14; abundance: many; d_gene: -; v_gene: TRBV5-1; j_gene: TRBJ2-7; CDR3nt: TGTGCCAGCAGCTTGGTCAGGGGGGGCTACGAGCAGTACTTC; CDR3aa: CASSLVRGGYEQYF
len: 12; abundance: many; d_gene: -; v_gene: TRBV5-1; j_gene: TRBJ2-7; CDR3nt: TGCGCCAGCAGCTTCAGGGGAGACGAGCAGTACTTC; CDR3aa: CASSFRGDEQYF
len: 16; abundance: -; d_gene: TRBD1; v_gene: TRBV19; j_gene: TRBJ1-5; CDR3nt: TGTGCCAGTAGTACAACAGGGGGTCATAGCAATCAGCCCCAGCATTTT; CDR3aa: CASSTTGGHSNQPQHF
len: 14; abundance: few; d_gene: -; v_gene: TRBV5-1; j_gene: TRBJ1-1; CDR3nt: TGCGCCAGCAGCTTGAGAGAGGGGAGGACTGAAGCTTTCTTT; CDR3aa: CASSLREGRTEAFF
len: 15; abundance: few; d_gene: -; v_gene: TRBV5-1; j_gene: TRBJ2-1; CDR3nt: TGCGCCAGCAGCTTTGGAGGGGAAATATACAATGAGCAGTTCTTC; CDR3aa: CASSFGGEIYNEQFF
len: 14; abundance: -; d_gene: -; v_gene: TRBV6-2/TRBV6-3; j_gene: TRBJ2-1; CDR3nt: TGTGCCAGCAGAGGCCCCGGGGCCTACAATGAGCAGTTCTTC; CDR3aa: CASRGPGAYNEQFF
len: 17; abundance: -; d_gene: TRBD2; v_gene: TRBV29-1; j_gene: TRBJ2-7; CDR3nt: TGCAGCGTGTTTGGACAGGGAGGACTAGCGGGGACCTACGAGCAGTACTTC; CDR3aa: CSVFGQGGLAGTYEQYF
len: 15; abundance: few; d_gene: -; v_gene: TRBV3-1; j_gene: TRBJ1-2; CDR3nt: TGTGCCAGCAGCCAAGATCAAGTTCAGGGGAGTGGCTACACCTTC; CDR3aa: CASSQDQVQGSGYTF
len: 15; abundance: many; d_gene: TRBD2; v_gene: TRBV12-3/TRBV12-4; j_gene: TRBJ2-1; CDR3nt: TGTGCCAGCAGCCGTCTAGCGGGGTCCTACAATGAGCAGTTCTTC; CDR3aa: CASSRLAGSYNEQFF
len: 14; abundance: -; d_gene: -; v_gene: TRBV3-1; j_gene: TRBJ2-5; CDR3nt: TGTGCCAGCAGCCAAAGAACAGGTTTAGAGACCCAGTACTTC; CDR3aa: CASSQRTGLETQYF
len: 15; abundance: -; d_gene: TRBD1; v_gene: TRBV27; j_gene: TRBJ1-4; CDR3nt: TGTGCCAGCAGTGCTTCAGGGGGACCTTATGAAAAACTGTTTTTT; CDR3aa: CASSASGGPYEKLFF
len: 16; abundance: -; d_gene: -; v_gene: TRBV3-1; j_gene: TRBJ2-2; CDR3nt: TGTGCCAGCAGCCCGTTACGGGTTGCGAACACCGGGGAGCTGTTTTTT; CDR3aa: CASSPLRVANTGELFF
len: 13; abundance: many; d_gene: TRBD2; v_gene: TRBV4-1; j_gene: TRBJ2-2; CDR3nt: TGCGCCAGCAGCCAGGCGGGAGCCGGGGAGCTGTTTTTT; CDR3aa: CASSQAGAGELFF
len: 14; abundance: many; d_gene: -; v_gene: TRBV2; j_gene: TRBJ2-6; CDR3nt: TGTGCCAGCAGGGCTAGCTCTGGGGCCAACGTCCTGACTTTC; CDR3aa: CASRASSGANVLTF
len: 16; abundance: -; d_gene: TRBD1; v_gene: TRBV6-2/TRBV6-3; j_gene: TRBJ1-5; CDR3nt: TGTGCCAGCAACACACCGGACAGGGGATCGGGTCAGCCCCAGCATTTT; CDR3aa: CASNTPDRGSGQPQHF
len: 14; abundance: many; d_gene: -; v_gene: TRBV5-1; j_gene: TRBJ1-4; CDR3nt: TGCGCCAGCAGCTTGGGACAGGAGCGCGAAAAACTGTTTTTT; CDR3aa: CASSLGQEREKLFF
len: 14; abundance: many; d_gene: TRBD1; v_gene: TRBV12-3/TRBV12-4; j_gene: TRBJ1-6; CDR3nt: TGTGCCAGCAGTCTGGACAGGAGAAATTCACCCCTCCACTTT; CDR3aa: CASSLDRRNSPLHF
len: 18; abundance: few; d_gene: TRBD1; v_gene: TRBV27; j_gene: TRBJ1-4; CDR3nt: TGTGCCAGCAGTTTATCTAAGGACAGGGGCAACTTGCGGGAAAAACTGTTTTTT; CDR3aa: CASSLSKDRGNLREKLFF
len: 15; abundance: few; d_gene: TRBD1; v_gene: TRBV28; j_gene: TRBJ2-1; CDR3nt: TGTGCCAGCAGCATGGGGGGACAGGGGGAAAATGAGCAGTTCTTC; CDR3aa: CASSMGGQGENEQFF
len: 15; abundance: -; d_gene: -; v_gene: TRBV6-5; j_gene: TRBJ1-4; CDR3nt: TGTGCCAGCAGACTCGCCGGGACGGAGAATGAAAAACTGTTTTTT; CDR3aa: CASRLAGTENEKLFF
len: 18; abundance: few; d_gene: TRBD1; v_gene: TRBV6-5; j_gene: TRBJ2-5; CDR3nt: TGTGCCAGCAGTTACCTCATCCCCGGGACAGACTATCAAGAGACCCAGTACTTC; CDR3aa: CASSYLIPGTDYQETQYF
len: 12; abundance: many; d_gene: TRBD1; v_gene: TRBV10-3; j_gene: TRBJ2-7; CDR3nt: TGTGCCGTAGGGACAGGGGGGTACGAGCAGTACTTC; CDR3aa: CAVGTGGYEQYF
len: 14; abundance: few; d_gene: TRBD2; v_gene: TRBV5-1; j_gene: TRBJ2-1; CDR3nt: TGCGCCAGCAGCCGCATTACTAGCGGAGGTGAGCAGTTCTTC; CDR3aa: CASSRITSGGEQFF
len: 16; abundance: -; d_gene: TRBD1; v_gene: TRBV5-4; j_gene: TRBJ1-1; CDR3nt: TGTGCCAGCAGCCAAACGGGACAGGGGGCGAACACTGAAGCTTTCTTT; CDR3aa: CASSQTGQGANTEAFF
len: 15; abundance: once; d_gene: TRBD1; v_gene: TRBV5-1; j_gene: TRBJ2-7; CDR3nt: TGCGCCAGCAGGCTGGGACAGGCTCCTACCTACGAGCAGTACTTC; CDR3aa: CASRLGQAPTYEQYF
len: 14; abundance: few; d_gene: -; v_gene: TRBV10-3; j_gene: TRBJ2-7; CDR3nt: TGTGCCATCAGTGAGTCATCGCAGTCCTACGAGCAGTACTTC; CDR3aa: CAISESSQSYEQYF
len: 15; abundance: many; d_gene: TRBD1; v_gene: TRBV4-1; j_gene: TRBJ1-2; CDR3nt: TGCGCCAGCAGCCAGACAGGACAGGGCGGCTATGGCTACACCTTC; CDR3aa: CASSQTGQGGYGYTF
len: 13; abundance: few; d_gene: -; v_gene: TRBV29-1; j_gene: TRBJ2-5; CDR3nt: TGCAGCGTTGAGGGCGGCTTCGGGGAGACCCAGTACTTC; CDR3aa: CSVEGGFGETQYF
len: 15; abundance: -; d_gene: -; v_gene: TRBV10-3; j_gene: TRBJ2-5; CDR3nt: TGTGCCATCAGCGGCGGGGAGGGGGCCCAAGAGACCCAGTACTTC; CDR3aa: CAISGGEGAQETQYF
len: 18; abundance: few; d_gene: -; v_gene: TRBV11-2; j_gene: TRBJ2-3; CDR3nt: TGTGCCAGCAGCTTAGATCGAGGCGCAGGGCTTGTGGCAGATACGCAGTATTTT; CDR3aa: CASSLDRGAGLVADTQYF
len: 14; abundance: -; d_gene: -; v_gene: TRBV29-1; j_gene: TRBJ2-7; CDR3nt: TGCAGCGTTGATGGCCCTGTAAGGGGAGCCGAGCAGTACTTC; CDR3aa: CSVDGPVRGAEQYF
len: 16; abundance: -; d_gene: -; v_gene: TRBV20-1; j_gene: TRBJ1-5; CDR3nt: TGCAGTACAAGGAGGGGTTTATCTACCGTGAATCAGCCCCAGCATTTT; CDR3aa: CSTRRGLSTVNQPQHF
len: 15; abundance: -; d_gene: TRBD2; v_gene: TRBV7-2; j_gene: TRBJ2-7; CDR3nt: TGTGCCAGCAGCGTACAGCGGGGCTTCCCTGGTGAGCAGTACTTC; CDR3aa: CASSVQRGFPGEQYF
len: 15; abundance: -; d_gene: -; v_gene: TRBV5-1; j_gene: TRBJ2-1; CDR3nt: TGCGCCAGCAGCTTGATGAGAGACTCCTACAATGAGCAGTTCTTC; CDR3aa: CASSLMRDSYNEQFF
len: 15; abundance: -; d_gene: -; v_gene: TRBV12-3/TRBV12-4; j_gene: TRBJ2-3; CDR3nt: TGTGCCAGCAGTCCTGGACAAACAAGTGCAGATACGCAGTATTTT; CDR3aa: CASSPGQTSADTQYF
len: 14; abundance: -; d_gene: -; v_gene: TRBV5-1; j_gene: TRBJ2-7; CDR3nt: TGCGCCAGCAGCAGCCGGGACGATACCTACGAGCAGTACTTC; CDR3aa: CASSSRDDTYEQYF
len: 16; abundance: -; d_gene: TRBD2; v_gene: TRBV28; j_gene: TRBJ2-1; CDR3nt: TGTGCCAGCAGTTTATGGACTAGCGGGAGGTTCAATGAGCAGTTCTTC; CDR3aa: CASSLWTSGRFNEQFF
len: 13; abundance: many; d_gene: TRBD1; v_gene: TRBV30; j_gene: TRBJ1-5; CDR3nt: TGTGCCTGGAGTCGACAGGGGAATCAGCCCCAGCATTTT; CDR3aa: CAWSRQGNQPQHF
len: 16; abundance: few; d_gene: TRBD2; v_gene: TRBV7-8; j_gene: TRBJ2-7; CDR3nt: TGTGCCAGCAGCTTAGTATCTAGCGGGGGGTCCGACGAGCAGTACTTC; CDR3aa: CASSLVSSGGSDEQYF
len: 15; abundance: -; d_gene: TRBD2; v_gene: TRBV12-3/TRBV12-4; j_gene: TRBJ2-1; CDR3nt: TGTGCCAGCAGTATGGCCCCACTAGCGCCAGGTGAGCAGTTCTTC; CDR3aa: CASSMAPLAPGEQFF
len: 16; abundance: many; d_gene: -; v_gene: TRBV28; j_gene: TRBJ2-3; CDR3nt: TGTGCCAGCAGCTCCTCAACCTCGACTGGCACAGATACGCAGTATTTT; CDR3aa: CASSSSTSTGTDTQYF
len: 17; abundance: few; d_gene: -; v_gene: TRBV6-5; j_gene: TRBJ2-7; CDR3nt: TGTGCCAGCAGTTACTCGTTCTTGGCATCCGACCTCTACGAGCAGTACTTC; CDR3aa: CASSYSFLASDLYEQYF
len: 13; abundance: -; d_gene: -; v_gene: TRBV10-3; j_gene: TRBJ2-1; CDR3nt: TGTGCCATCAGACGGGACGGCTACAATGAGCAGTTCTTC; CDR3aa: CAIRRDGYNEQFF
len: 14; abundance: -; d_gene: TRBD2; v_gene: TRBV10-3; j_gene: TRBJ2-2; CDR3nt: TGTGCCATCAGGGGGACTAGCGTCACCGGGGAGCTGTCTTTT; CDR3aa: CAIRGTSVTGELSF
len: 15; abundance: -; d_gene: -; v_gene: TRBV18; j_gene: TRBJ2-5; CDR3nt: TGTGCCAGCTCACCGCAGCTAGGGGCGTTAGAGACCCAGTACTTC; CDR3aa: CASSPQLGALETQYF
len: 15; abundance: many; d_gene: -; v_gene: TRBV7-2; j_gene: TRBJ2-5; CDR3nt: TGTGCCAGCAATTTTGAGGGTTTGACCTCAGAGACCCAGTACTTC; CDR3aa: CASNFEGLTSETQYF
len: 17; abundance: -; d_gene: -; v_gene: TRBV19; j_gene: TRBJ2-4; CDR3nt: TGTGCCAGTAGTAAGGCCCTTCTTAGGAGAGCGGGAAACATTCAGTACTTC; CDR3aa: CASSKALLRRAGNIQYF
len: 18; abundance: -; d_gene: -; v_gene: TRBV6-5; j_gene: TRBJ2-2; CDR3nt: TGTGCCAGCAGTTACGCTTTAGGACGCCGTGGGAACACCGGGGAGCTGTTTTTT; CDR3aa: CASSYALGRRGNTGELFF
len: 15; abundance: -; d_gene: -; v_gene: TRBV15; j_gene: TRBJ2-7; CDR3nt: TGTGCCACCAGCTCGTCCCCCGGCCTAGGTCGTGAGCAGTACTTC; CDR3aa: CATSSSPGLGREQYF